This T cell receptor beta chain comes out of a study of blood T cell repertoires in COVID-19. For the study at large: In each case, the material was cDNA or gDNA derived from T cells, B-cell-depleted T cells, or PBMCs.

Participants had their cohort set by participant-reported clinical history. TCRdb's copy holds only in-frame clones and misses some; the assay was immunoSEQ multiplex PCR. The table shows fewer than 500,000 clones, with about 85% occurring only once. The sample holds a few counts of this clone. The germline V gene encodes CDR1 KGHSH and CDR2 LQKENI. Trimming took 3 bases from V and 5 from J; bases not matched to a gene: 6. The CDR3 extends over 15 amino acids. The V gene is TRBV18, the J gene TRBJ2-1; 8 nucleotides match TRBD1. The specimen was PBMCs or T cells enriched from blood (not recorded which). The sequence derives from a young woman who had recovered from COVID-19. The CDR3 coding sequence is TGTGCCAGCTCACCTCCGGGACAGGCGAACAATGAGCAGTTCTTC. Residues: CASSPPGQANNEQFF.